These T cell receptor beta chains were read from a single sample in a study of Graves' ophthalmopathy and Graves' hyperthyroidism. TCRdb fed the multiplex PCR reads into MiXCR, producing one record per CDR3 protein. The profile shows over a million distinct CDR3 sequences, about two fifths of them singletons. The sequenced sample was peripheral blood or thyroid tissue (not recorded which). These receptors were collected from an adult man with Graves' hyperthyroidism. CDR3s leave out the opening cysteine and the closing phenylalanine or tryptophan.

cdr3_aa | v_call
SARDPDEAF | TRBV20-1
ASSLINTEAF | TRBV7-9
ASSQQGRSEAF | TRBV6-5
AIWAGATNEKLF | TRBV10-3
ASKGGLKEKLF | TRBV19
ASSAYTRDTSGDDGYT | TRBV7-9
ASSLRGMNTGELF | TRBV7-2
ASSPAGGGTGELF | TRBV5-1
AISEGQGGSNQPQH | TRBV10-3
ASSFRQGAETQY | TRBV10-3
ASSTSEGYEQY | TRBV9
ASSFFKEGGREKLF | TRBV11-2
ASSRKGQGTNSPLH | TRBV4-3
ASSTWRGRGVTQETQY | TRBV7-9
ASRGAGLTEAF | TRBV7-2